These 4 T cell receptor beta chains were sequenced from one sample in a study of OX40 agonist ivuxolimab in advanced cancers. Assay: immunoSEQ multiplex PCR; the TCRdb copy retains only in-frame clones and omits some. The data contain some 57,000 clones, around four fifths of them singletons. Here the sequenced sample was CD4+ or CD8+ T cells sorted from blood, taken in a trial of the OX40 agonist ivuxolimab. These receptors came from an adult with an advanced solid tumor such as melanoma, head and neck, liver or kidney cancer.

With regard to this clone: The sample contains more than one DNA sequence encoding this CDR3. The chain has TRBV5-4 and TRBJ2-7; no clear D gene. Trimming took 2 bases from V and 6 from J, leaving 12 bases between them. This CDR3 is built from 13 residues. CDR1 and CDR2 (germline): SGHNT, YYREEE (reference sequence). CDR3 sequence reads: CASSFPPGAEQYF. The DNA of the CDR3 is TGTGCCAGCAGCTTCCCACCTGGCGCCGAGCAGTACTTC. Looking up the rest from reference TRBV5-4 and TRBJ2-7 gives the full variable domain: ETGVTQSPTHLIKTRGQQVTLRCSSQSGHNTVSWYQQALGQGPQFIFQYYREEENGRGNFPPRFSGLQFPNYSSELNVNALELDDSALYLCASSFPPGAEQYFGPGTRLTVT.

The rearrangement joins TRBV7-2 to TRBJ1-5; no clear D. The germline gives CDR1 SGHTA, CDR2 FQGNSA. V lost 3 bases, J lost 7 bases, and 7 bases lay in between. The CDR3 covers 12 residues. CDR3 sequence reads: CASSFTRQPQHF. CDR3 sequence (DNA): TGTGCCAGCAGCTTTACACGCCAGCCCCAGCATTTT. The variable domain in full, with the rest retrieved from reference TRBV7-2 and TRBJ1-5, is GAGVSQSPSNKVTEKGKDVELRCDPISGHTALYWYRQSLGQGLEFLIYFQGNSAPDKSGLPSDRFSAERTGGSVSTLTIQRTQQEDSAVYLCASSFTRQPQHFGDGTRLSIL.

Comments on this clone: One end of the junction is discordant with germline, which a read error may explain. Here the CDR3 DNA reads TGTGCCAGTAGCATAGCTACCGTAAACTATGGCTACACCTTC. This sequence encodes CASSIATVNYGYTF. The rearrangement uses TRBV19 and TRBJ1-2; D is ambiguous. The CDR3 has 14 amino acids. The germline gives CDR1 LNHDA, CDR2 SQIVND (reference sequence).

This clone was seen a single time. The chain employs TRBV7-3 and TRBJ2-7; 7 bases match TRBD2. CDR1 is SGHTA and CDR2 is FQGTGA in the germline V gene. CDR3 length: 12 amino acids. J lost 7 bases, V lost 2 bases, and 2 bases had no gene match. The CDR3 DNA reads TGTGCCAGCAGCTTAGTGCGGGGGGAGCAGTACTTC. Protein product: CASSLVRGEQYF.